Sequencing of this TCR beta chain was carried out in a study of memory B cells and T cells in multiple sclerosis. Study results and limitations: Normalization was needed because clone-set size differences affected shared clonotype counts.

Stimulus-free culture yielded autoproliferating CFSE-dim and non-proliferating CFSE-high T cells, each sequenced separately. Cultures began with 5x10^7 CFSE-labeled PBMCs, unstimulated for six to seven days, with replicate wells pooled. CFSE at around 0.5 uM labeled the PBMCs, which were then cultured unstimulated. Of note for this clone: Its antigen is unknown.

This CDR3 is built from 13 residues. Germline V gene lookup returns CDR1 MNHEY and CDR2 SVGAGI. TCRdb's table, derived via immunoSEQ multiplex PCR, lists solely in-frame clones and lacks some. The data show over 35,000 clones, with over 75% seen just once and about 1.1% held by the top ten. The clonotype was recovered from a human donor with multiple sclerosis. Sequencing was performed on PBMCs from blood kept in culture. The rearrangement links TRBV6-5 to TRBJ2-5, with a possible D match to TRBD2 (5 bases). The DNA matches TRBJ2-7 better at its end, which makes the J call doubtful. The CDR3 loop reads CASSITGNYEQYF. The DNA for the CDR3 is TGTGCCAGCAGTATTACGGGGAACTACGAGCAGTACTTC.